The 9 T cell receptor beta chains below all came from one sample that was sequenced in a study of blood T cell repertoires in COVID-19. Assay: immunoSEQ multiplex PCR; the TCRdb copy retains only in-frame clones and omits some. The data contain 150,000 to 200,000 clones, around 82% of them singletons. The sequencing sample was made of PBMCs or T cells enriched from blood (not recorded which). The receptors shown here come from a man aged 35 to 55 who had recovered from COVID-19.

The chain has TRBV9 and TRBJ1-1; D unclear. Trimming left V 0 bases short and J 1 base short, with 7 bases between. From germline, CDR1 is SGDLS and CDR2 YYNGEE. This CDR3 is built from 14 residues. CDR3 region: CASSVVPENTEAFF. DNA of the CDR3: TGTGCCAGCAGCGTAGTGCCAGAGAACACTGAAGCTTTCTTT.

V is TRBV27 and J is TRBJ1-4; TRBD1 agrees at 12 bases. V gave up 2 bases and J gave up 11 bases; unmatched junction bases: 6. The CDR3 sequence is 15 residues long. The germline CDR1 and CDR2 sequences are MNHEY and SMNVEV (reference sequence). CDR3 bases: TGTGCCAGCAGTTTAAGGGGACAGGGGGCCGGGAAACTGTTTTTT. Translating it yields CASSLRGQGAGKLFF. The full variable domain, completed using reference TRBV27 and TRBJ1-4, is EAQVTQNPRYLITVTGKKLTVTCSQNMNHEYMSWYRQDPGLGLRQIYYSMNVEVTDKGDVPEGYKVSRKEKRNFPLILESPSPNQTSLYFCASSLRGQGAGKLFFGSGTQLSVL.

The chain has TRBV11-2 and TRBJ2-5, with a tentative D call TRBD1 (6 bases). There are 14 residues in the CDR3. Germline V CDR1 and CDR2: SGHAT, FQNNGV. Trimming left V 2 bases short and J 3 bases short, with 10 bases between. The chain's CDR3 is CASSLLRQEETQYF. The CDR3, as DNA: TGTGCCAGCAGCTTACTTCGACAGGAAGAGACCCAGTACTTC.

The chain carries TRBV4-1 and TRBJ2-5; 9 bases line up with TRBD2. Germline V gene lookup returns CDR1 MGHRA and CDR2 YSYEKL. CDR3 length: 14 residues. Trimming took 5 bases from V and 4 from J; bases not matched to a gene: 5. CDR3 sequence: CASSSAGGVETQYF. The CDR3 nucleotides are TGCGCCAGCAGCTCGGCGGGGGGGGTAGAGACCCAGTACTTC.

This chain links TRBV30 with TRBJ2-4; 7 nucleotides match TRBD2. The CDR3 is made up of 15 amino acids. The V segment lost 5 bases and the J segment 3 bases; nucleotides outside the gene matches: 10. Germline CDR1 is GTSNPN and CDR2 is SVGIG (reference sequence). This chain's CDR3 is CAWGGAGLGKNIQYF. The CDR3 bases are TGTGCCTGGGGAGGAGCGGGGCTGGGCAAAAACATTCAGTACTTC.

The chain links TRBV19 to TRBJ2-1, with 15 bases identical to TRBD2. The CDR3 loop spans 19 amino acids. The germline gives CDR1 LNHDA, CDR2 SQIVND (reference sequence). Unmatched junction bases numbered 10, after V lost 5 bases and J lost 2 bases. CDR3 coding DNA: TGTGCCAGTAGTGTCTCCGGGACTAGCGGGGGGAATCCCTACAATGAGCAGTTCTTC. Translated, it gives CASSVSGTSGGNPYNEQFF.

The CDR3 DNA reads TGTGCCAGCTCACCACCTAGCACCGGGGAGCTGTTTTTT. This translates into CASSPPSTGELFF. The chain is built from TRBV18 and TRBJ2-2; no clear D. The germline V and J ends were trimmed by 0 bases and 4 bases, with 3 bases remaining between them. Germline V lookup: CDR1 KGHSH, CDR2 LQKENI. CDR3 length: 13 amino acids. Full variable domain (missing parts from reference TRBV18 and TRBJ2-2): NAGVMQNPRHLVRRRGQEARLRCSPMKGHSHVYWYRQLPEEGLKFMVYLQKENIIDESGMPKERFSAEFPKEGPSILRIQQVVRGDSAAYFCASSPPSTGELFFGEGSRLTVL.

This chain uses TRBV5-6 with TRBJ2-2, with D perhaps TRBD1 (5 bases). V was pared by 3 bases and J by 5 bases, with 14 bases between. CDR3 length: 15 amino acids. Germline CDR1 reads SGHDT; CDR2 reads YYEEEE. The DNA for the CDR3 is TGTGCCAGCAGCTGGGGCCGGGCCCGGACCGGGGAGCTGTTTTTT. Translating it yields CASSWGRARTGELFF.

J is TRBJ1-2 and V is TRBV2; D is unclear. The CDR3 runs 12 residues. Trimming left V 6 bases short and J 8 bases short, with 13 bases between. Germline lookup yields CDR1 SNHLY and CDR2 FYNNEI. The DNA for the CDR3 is TGTGCCAGCAGGACTGAAGAGAGGGGCTACACCTTC. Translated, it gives CASRTEERGYTF.